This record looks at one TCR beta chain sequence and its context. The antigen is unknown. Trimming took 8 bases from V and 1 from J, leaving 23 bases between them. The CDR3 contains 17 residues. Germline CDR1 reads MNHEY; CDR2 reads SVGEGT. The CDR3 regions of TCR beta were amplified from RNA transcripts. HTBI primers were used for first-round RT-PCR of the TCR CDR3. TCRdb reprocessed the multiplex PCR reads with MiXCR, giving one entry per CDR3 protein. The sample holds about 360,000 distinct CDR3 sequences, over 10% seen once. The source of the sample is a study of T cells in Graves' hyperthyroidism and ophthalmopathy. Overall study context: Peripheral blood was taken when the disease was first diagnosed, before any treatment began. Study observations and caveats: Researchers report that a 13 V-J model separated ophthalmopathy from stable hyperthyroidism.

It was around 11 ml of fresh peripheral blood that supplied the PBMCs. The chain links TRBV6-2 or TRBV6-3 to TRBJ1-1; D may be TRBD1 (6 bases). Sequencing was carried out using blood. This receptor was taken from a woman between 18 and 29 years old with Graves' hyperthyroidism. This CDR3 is CASSAGGGLSGNTEAFF. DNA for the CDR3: TGTGCCAGCTCAGCGGGGGGGGGGCTGAGCGGGAACACTGAAGCTTTCTTT.